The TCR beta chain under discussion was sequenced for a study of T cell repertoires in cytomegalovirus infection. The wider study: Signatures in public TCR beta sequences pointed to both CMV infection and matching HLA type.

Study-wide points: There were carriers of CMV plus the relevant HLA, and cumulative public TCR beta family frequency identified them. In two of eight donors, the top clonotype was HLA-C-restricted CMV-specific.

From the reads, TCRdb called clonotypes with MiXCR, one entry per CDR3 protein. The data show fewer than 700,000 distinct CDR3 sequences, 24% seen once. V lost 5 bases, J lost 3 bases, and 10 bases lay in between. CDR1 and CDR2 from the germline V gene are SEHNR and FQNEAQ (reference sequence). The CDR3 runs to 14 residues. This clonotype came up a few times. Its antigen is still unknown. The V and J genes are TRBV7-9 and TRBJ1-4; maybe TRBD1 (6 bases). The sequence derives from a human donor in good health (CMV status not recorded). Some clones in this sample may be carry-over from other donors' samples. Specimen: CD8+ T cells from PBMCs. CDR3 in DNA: TGTGCCAGCAGCCAACAGGGATCTAATGAAAAACTGTTTTTT. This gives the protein CASSQQGSNEKLFF.